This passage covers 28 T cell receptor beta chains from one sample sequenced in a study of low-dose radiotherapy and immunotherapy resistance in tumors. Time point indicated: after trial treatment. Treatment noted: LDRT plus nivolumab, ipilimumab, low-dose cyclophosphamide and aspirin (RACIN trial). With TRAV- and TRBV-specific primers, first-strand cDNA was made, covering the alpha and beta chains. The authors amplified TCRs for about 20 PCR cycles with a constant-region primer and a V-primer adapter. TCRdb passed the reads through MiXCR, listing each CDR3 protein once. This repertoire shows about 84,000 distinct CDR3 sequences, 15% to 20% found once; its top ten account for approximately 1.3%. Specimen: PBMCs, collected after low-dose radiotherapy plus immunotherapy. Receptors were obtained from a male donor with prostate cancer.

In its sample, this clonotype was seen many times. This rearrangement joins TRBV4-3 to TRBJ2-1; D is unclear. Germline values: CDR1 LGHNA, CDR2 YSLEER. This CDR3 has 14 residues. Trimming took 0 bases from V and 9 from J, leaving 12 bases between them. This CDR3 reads CASSQDLSVGEQFF. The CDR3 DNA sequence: TGCGCCAGCAGCCAAGATCTAAGCGTGGGTGAGCAGTTCTTC.

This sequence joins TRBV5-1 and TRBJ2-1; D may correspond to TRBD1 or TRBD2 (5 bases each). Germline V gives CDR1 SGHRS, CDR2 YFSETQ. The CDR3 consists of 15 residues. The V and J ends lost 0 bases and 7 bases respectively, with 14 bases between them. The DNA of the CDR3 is TGCGCCAGCAGCTTGGCAGGGACCCCTATGAATGAGCAGTTCTTC. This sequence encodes CASSLAGTPMNEQFF.

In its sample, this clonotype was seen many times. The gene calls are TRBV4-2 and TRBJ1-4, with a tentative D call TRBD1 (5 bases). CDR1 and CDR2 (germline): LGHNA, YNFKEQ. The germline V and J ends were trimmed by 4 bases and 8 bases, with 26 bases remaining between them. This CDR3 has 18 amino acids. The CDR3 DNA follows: TGTGCCAGCAGCCGCAAACCCTCCCCCGGGACGGCGGGGGAAAAACTGTTTTTT. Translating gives CASSRKPSPGTAGEKLFF.

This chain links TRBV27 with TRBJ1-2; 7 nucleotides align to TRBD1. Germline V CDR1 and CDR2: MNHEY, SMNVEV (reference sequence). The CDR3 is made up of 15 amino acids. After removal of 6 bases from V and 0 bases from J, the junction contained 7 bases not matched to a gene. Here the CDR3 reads CASSHRQGANYGYTF. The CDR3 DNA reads TGTGCCAGCAGCCACCGACAGGGAGCTAACTATGGCTACACCTTC.

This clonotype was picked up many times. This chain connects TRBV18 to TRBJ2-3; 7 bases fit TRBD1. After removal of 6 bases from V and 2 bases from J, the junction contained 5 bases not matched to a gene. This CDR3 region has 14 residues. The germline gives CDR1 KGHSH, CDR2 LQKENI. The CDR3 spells CASSYRGPTDTQYF. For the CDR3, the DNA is TGTGCCAGCTCGTACAGGGGACCCACAGATACGCAGTATTTT. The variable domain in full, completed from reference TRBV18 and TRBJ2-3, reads NAGVMQNPRHLVRRRGQEARLRCSPMKGHSHVYWYRQLPEEGLKFMVYLQKENIIDESGMPKERFSAEFPKEGPSILRIQQVVRGDSAAYFCASSYRGPTDTQYFGPGTRLTVL.

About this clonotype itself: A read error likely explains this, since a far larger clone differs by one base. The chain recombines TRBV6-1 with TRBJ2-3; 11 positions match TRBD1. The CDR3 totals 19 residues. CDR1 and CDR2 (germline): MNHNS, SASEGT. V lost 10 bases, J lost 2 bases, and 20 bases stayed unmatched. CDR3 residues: CANSDGQGARNFFTDTQYF. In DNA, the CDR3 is TGTGCCAACAGCGACGGACAGGGGGCGCGAAATTTCTTCACAGATACGCAGTATTTT.

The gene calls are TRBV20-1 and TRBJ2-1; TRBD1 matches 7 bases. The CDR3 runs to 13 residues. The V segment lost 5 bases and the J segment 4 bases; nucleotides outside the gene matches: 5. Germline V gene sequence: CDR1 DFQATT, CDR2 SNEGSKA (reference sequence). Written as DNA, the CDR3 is TGCAGTGCTGACGGGACAGTATACAATGAGCAGTTCTTC. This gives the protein CSADGTVYNEQFF.

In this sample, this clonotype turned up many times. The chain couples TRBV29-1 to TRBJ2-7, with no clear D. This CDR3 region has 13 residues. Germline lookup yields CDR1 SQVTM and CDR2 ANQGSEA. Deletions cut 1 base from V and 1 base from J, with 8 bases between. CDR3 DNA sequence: TGCAGCGTTGAAGGGACGGATTCCTACGAGCAGTACTTC. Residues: CSVEGTDSYEQYF.

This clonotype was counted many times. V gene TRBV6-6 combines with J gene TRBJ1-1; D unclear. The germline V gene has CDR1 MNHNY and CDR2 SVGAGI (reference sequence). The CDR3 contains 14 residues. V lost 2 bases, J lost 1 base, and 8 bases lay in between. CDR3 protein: CASSYPGGNTEAFF. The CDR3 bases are TGTGCCAGCAGTTACCCCGGAGGGAACACTGAAGCTTTCTTT.

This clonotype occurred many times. CDR3 nucleotides: TGTGCCAGCAGTTTTAGCGGGAGGGCGGCAAATGAGCAGTTCTTC. Residues: CASSFSGRAANEQFF. This chain links TRBV12-3 or TRBV12-4 with TRBJ2-1, with TRBD2 matching 11 bases. The CDR3 runs to 15 residues. After removal of 3 bases from V and 7 bases from J, the junction contained 5 bases not matched to a gene.

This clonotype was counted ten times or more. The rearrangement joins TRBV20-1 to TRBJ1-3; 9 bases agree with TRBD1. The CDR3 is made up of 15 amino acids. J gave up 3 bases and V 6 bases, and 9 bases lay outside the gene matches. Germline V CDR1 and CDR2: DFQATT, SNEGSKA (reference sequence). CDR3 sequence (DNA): TGCAGTGCCCCGGATGGGACAGGGCGTGGAAACACCATATATTTT. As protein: CSAPDGTGRGNTIYF.

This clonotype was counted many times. As DNA, the CDR3 is TGTGCCAGCAGCTTAGAAGCGGGAGCTACGCAGTATTTT. This sequence encodes CASSLEAGATQYF. This chain connects TRBV11-2 to TRBJ2-3; 8 positions match TRBD2. The CDR3 runs 13 residues. Trimming removed 0 bases from V and 8 bases from J; junction bases left unmatched: 1. Germline V gives CDR1 SGHAT, CDR2 FQNNGV.

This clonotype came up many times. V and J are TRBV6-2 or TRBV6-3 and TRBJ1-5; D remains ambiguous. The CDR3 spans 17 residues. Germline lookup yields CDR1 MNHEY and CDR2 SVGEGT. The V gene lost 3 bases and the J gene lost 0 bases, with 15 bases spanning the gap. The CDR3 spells CASSYQSLTFSNQPQHF. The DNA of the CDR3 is TGTGCCAGCAGTTATCAATCCCTTACCTTTAGCAATCAGCCCCAGCATTTT.

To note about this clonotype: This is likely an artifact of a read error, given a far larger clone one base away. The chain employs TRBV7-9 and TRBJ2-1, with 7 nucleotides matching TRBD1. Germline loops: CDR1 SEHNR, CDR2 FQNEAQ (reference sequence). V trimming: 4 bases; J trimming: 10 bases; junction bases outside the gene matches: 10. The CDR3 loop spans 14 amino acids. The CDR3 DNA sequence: TGTGCCAGCAGCTCCGGGACAGACGGCGACGAGCAGTTCTTC. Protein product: CASSSGTDGDEQFF.

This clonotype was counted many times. CDR3 DNA sequence: TGTGCCAGCAGTTACTCGGGAGGGGGCACAGATACGCAGTATTTT. Translation: CASSYSGGGTDTQYF. The chain is built from TRBV6-5 and TRBJ2-3, with 7 positions matching TRBD2. The V and J ends lost 0 bases and 1 base, in that order; junction bases with no gene match: 1. Per the germline V gene, CDR1 is MNHEY and CDR2 is SVGAGI. This CDR3 region has 15 residues.

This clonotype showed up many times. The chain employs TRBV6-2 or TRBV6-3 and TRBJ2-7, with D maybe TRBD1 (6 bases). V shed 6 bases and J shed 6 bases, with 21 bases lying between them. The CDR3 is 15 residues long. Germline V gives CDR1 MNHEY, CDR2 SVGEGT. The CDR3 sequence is CASRLTGLESGEQYF. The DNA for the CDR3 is TGTGCCAGCAGACTGACAGGCCTAGAGAGTGGCGAGCAGTACTTC.

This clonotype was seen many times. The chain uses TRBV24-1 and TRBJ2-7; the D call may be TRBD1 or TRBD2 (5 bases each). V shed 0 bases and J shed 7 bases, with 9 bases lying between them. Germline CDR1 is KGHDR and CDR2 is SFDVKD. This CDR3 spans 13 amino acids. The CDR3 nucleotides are TGTGCCACCAGTGATTTGTGGGGGAGTGAGCAGTACTTC. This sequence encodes CATSDLWGSEQYF.

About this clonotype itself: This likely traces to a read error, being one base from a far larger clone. The CDR3 bases are TGTGCCAGCAGTGAAGGCTACAATGAGCAGTACTTC. Its protein product is CASSEGYNEQYF. The chain combines TRBV2 with TRBJ2-4, with no clear D. CDR1 SNHLY and CDR2 FYNNEI come from the germline V gene. CDR3 size: 12 residues. Trimming removed 1 base at V and 13 bases at J, with 11 bases between.

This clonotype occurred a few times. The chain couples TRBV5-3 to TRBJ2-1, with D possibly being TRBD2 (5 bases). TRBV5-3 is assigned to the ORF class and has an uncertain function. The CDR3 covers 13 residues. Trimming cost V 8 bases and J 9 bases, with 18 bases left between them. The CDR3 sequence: CASSPPTSSEQFF. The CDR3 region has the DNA TGTGCCAGCAGCCCGCCTACTAGTTCTGAGCAGTTCTTC.

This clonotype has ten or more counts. The CDR3 loop is CAIRTPAAAEAFF. CDR3 sequence (DNA): TGTGCCATCCGGACCCCGGCGGCCGCTGAAGCTTTCTTT. The chain joins TRBV6-1 to TRBJ1-1; D remains ambiguous. This CDR3 has 13 amino acids. V lost 10 bases and J lost 6, with 18 bases in between. Per the germline V gene, CDR1 is MNHNS and CDR2 is SASEGT.

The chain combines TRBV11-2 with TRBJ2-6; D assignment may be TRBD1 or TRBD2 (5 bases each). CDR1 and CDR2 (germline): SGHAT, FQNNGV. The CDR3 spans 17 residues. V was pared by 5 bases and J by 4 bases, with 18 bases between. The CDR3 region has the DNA TGTGCCAGCAGCGCCCGGGTGGGACGTTTAGGGGCCAACGTCCTGACTTTC. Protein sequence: CASSARVGRLGANVLTF.

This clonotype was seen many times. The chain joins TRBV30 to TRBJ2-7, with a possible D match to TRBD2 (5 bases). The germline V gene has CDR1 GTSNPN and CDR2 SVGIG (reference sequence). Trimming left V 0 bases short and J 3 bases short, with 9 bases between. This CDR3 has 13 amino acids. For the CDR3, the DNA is TGTGCCTGGAGTGTCAGCGGAAACTACGAGCAGTACTTC. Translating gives CAWSVSGNYEQYF.

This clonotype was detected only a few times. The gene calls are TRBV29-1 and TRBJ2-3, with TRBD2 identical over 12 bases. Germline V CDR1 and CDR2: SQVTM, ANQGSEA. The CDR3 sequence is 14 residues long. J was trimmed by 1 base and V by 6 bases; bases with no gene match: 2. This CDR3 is CSVRTSGGTDTQYF. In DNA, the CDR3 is TGCAGCGTCCGGACTAGCGGGGGCACAGATACGCAGTATTTT.

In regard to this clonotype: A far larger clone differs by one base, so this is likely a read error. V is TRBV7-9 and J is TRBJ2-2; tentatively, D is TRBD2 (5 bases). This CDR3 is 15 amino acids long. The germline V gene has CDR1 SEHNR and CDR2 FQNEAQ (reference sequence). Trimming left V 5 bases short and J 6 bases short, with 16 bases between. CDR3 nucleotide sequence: TGTGCCAGCAGCCCGGATAGCGATGCGGCCGGGGAGCTGTTTTTT. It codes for CASSPDSDAAGELFF.

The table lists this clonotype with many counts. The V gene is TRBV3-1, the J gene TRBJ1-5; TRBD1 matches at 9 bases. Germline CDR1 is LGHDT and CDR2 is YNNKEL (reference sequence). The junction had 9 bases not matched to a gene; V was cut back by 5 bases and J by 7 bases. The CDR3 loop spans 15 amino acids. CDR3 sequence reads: CASSSGTGKFQPQHF. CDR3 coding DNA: TGTGCCAGCAGCTCCGGGACAGGGAAATTCCAGCCCCAGCATTTT.

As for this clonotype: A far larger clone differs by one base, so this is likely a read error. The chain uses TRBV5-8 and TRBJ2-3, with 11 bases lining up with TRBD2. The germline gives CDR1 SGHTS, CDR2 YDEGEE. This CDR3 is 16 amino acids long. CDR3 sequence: CASSLGGTSGTGTQYF. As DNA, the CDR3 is TGTGCCAGCAGCTTGGGCGGGACTAGCGGCACAGGTACGCAGTATTTT.

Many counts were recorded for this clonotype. The CDR3 here is CASSSGTPNIQYF. The CDR3 nucleotides read TGTGCCAGCAGTTCTGGGACCCCAAACATTCAGTACTTC. V is TRBV28 and J is TRBJ2-4; TRBD1 or TRBD2 may be the D gene (5 bases each). Germline V CDR1 and CDR2: MDHEN, SYDVKM. V was clipped by 4 bases and J by 6 bases, with 10 bases between them. This CDR3 spans 13 amino acids.

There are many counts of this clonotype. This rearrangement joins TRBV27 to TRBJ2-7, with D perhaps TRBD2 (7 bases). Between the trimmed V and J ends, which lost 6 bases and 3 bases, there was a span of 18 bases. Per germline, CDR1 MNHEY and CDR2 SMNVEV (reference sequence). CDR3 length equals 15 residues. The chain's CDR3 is CASSPGASGYYEQYF. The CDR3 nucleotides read TGTGCCAGCAGCCCAGGGGCTAGCGGCTACTACGAGCAGTACTTC.